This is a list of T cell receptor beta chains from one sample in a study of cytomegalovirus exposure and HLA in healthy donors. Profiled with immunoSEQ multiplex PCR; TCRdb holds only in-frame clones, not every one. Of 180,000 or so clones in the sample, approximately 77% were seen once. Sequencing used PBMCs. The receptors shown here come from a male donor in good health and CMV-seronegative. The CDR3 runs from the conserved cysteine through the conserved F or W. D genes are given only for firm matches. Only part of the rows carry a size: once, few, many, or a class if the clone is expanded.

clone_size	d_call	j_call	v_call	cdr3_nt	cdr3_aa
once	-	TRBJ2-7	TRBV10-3	TGTGCCATCGGACAGCTCTCCTACGAGCAGTACTTC	CAIGQLSYEQYF
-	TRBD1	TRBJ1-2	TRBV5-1	TGCGCCAGCAACAACGTACAGGGGGCCTATGGCTACACCTTC	CASNNVQGAYGYTF
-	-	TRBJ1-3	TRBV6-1	TGTGCCAGCAGGACATGGTCTGGAAACACCATATATTTT	CASRTWSGNTIYF
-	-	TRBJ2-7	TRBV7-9	TGTGCCAGCAGCTTAATGGCAGGGATCTCCTACGAGCAGTACTTC	CASSLMAGISYEQYF
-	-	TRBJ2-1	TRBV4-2	TGTGCCAGCAGCCAAGGTTCAGGGTGGGTTATCAATGAGCAGTTCTTC	CASSQGSGWVINEQFF
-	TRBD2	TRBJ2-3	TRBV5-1	TGCGCCAGCAGCAAGGGACTAGCGGGCACAGATACGCAGTATTTT	CASSKGLAGTDTQYF
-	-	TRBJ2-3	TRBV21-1	TGTGCCAGCAGCAAAAGAACAGGGGGCACAGATACGCAGTATTTT	CASSKRTGGTDTQYF
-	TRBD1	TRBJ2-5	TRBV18	TGTGCCAGCTCACCAGGACAGGTCCAAGAGACCCAGTACTTC	CASSPGQVQETQYF
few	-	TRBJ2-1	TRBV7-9	TGTGCCAGCAGCTTAGTTTCGCGGGAGCCGGGGGGCGACAATGAGCAGTTCTTC	CASSLVSREPGGDNEQFF
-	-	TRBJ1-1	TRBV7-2	TGTGCCAGCAGCTTAGGGGGGCTCGTGGGAACTGAAGCTTTCTTT	CASSLGGLVGTEAFF
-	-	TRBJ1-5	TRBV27	TGTGCCAGCAGTCAGGACATCAGATATAGCAATCAGCCCCAGCATTTT	CASSQDIRYSNQPQHF